This T cell receptor beta chain is drawn from a study of T cell responses to AZD1222 COVID-19 vaccine. Study-wide background: Pooling was applied to second doses at about 4 or about 12 weeks. Findings of the study overall: The sample set comprised mostly white British donors with more females, and clonal diversity was possibly underestimated. Along spike, vaccine-associated CD4 TCRs were found throughout, with dominance at 160-218 and 743-854.

With respect to this clone: Its target is unknown.

This table comes from immunoSEQ multiplex PCR, and its TCRdb copy is limited to in-frame clones, with some not included. This sample has 100,000 to 150,000 clones, with roughly 90% found just once. CDR3 length: 13 residues. V lost 6 bases and J lost 5, with 13 bases in between. Germline V gene data show CDR1 as MNHEY and CDR2 as SVGAGI. J is TRBJ1-1 and V is TRBV6-5; D may be TRBD1 (5 bases). This clonotype originated in an adult in good health. The sequences come from peripheral blood, collected on day 0 of AZD1222 vaccination. The CDR3 loop is CASSWGRGTEAFF. In DNA form, the CDR3 reads TGTGCCAGCAGCTGGGGACGAGGAACTGAAGCTTTCTTT.